The 12 T cell receptor beta chains presented below share a single source sample, sequenced in a study of blood T cell repertoires in COVID-19. The repertoire was sequenced with immunoSEQ multiplex PCR; TCRdb's copy has only in-frame clones and lacks some. The table lists 200,000 to 250,000 clones, about 88% of them singletons. The sequenced sample was peripheral blood. The origin of the receptors is a man in his forties or fifties with acute or convalescent COVID-19.

J is TRBJ1-1 and V is TRBV7-9, with 7 positions matching TRBD1. Trimming cost V 4 bases and J 3 bases; bases outside gene matches: 8. The CDR3 runs 15 residues. Germline lookup yields CDR1 SEHNR and CDR2 FQNEAQ (reference sequence). Here the CDR3 reads CASSSLQGPDTEAFF. DNA for the CDR3: TGTGCCAGCAGCTCCTTACAGGGGCCCGACACTGAAGCTTTCTTT.

This rearrangement joins TRBV9 to TRBJ2-5; possible D gene TRBD1, 7 bases. The CDR3 has 13 amino acids. CDR1 and CDR2 (germline): SGDLS, YYNGEE. V was shortened by 3 bases and J by 4 bases, with 10 bases between the two germline ends. This CDR3 is CASSGGDRETQYF. Here the CDR3 DNA reads TGTGCCAGCAGCGGGGGGGACAGAGAGACCCAGTACTTC.

The rearrangement joins TRBV12-3 or TRBV12-4 to TRBJ1-2; no definite D call. This CDR3 comprises 13 residues. With 8 bases removed from V and 5 bases from J, the gap between germline ends came to 15 bases. CDR3 region: CASRRTMDYGYTF. Written as DNA, the CDR3 is TGTGCCAGCCGGAGGACGATGGATTATGGCTACACCTTC.

The genes are TRBV5-5 and TRBJ2-5, with 11 bases matching TRBD2. The V and J ends lost 3 bases and 4 bases, in that order; junction bases with no gene match: 8. CDR3 length: 16 residues. From germline, CDR1 is SGHKS and CDR2 YYEKEE (reference sequence). CDR3 in DNA: TGTGCCAGCAGCTCCCTCCTAGCGGGGGGCTTAGAGACCCAGTACTTC. Protein: CASSSLLAGGLETQYF.

This clone was counted many times. The gene calls are TRBV2 and TRBJ1-6, with a tentative D call TRBD1 (5 bases). CDR3 length: 19 amino acids. V shed 1 base and J shed 2 bases, with 18 bases lying between them. The germline V gene has CDR1 SNHLY and CDR2 FYNNEI. This CDR3 is CASSEEGTPKWTYNSPLHF. The CDR3 nucleotides read TGTGCCAGCAGTGAAGAAGGGACTCCTAAGTGGACCTATAATTCACCCCTCCACTTT. The whole variable domain, remainder taken from reference TRBV2 and TRBJ1-6, is EPEVTQTPSHQVTQMGQEVILRCVPISNHLYFYWYRQILGQKVEFLVSFYNNEISEKSEIFDDQFSVERPDGSNFTLKIRSTKLEDSAMYFCASSEEGTPKWTYNSPLHFGNGTRLTVT.

The V and J genes are TRBV19 and TRBJ2-6, with TRBD1 identical over 9 bases. Germline V gives CDR1 LNHDA, CDR2 SQIVND (reference sequence). J lost 0 bases, V lost 5 bases, and 2 bases had no gene match. The CDR3 sequence is 16 residues long. CDR3 bases: TGTGCCAGTAGTTACAGGGGGCTCTCTGGGGCCAACGTCCTGACTTTC. Translation: CASSYRGLSGANVLTF.

V usage is TRBV3-1 (or the pseudogene TRBV3-2) and J usage is TRBJ1-3; 7 bases are a match to TRBD1. Germline assignment: CDR1 LGHDT and CDR2 YNNKEL (reference sequence). The CDR3 is 15 amino acids. V was clipped by 3 bases and J by 4 bases; unmatched bases: 6. The CDR3 nucleotides are TGTGCCAGCAGCCAGGGACAGTTTTCAGGAAACACCATATATTTT. Residues: CASSQGQFSGNTIYF.

This rearrangement joins TRBV5-1 to TRBJ1-1, with a possible D match to TRBD1 (6 bases). Germline CDR1 SGHRS, CDR2 YFSETQ. The CDR3 consists of 15 residues. The V end was cut by 4 bases, the J end by 5 bases, with 18 bases between. Here the CDR3 DNA reads TGCGCCAGCAGCCCAACGGGGGGGGCCGGGACTGAAGCTTTCTTT. Translation gives CASSPTGGAGTEAFF.

The rearrangement joins TRBV7-8 to TRBJ1-1; D call uncertain. CDR1 is SGHVS and CDR2 is FQNEAQ in the germline V gene. Trimming took 5 bases from V and 6 from J, leaving 22 bases between them. This CDR3 contains 16 residues. CDR3 sequence (DNA): TGTGCCAGCAGCCCCAGCGATGCACTCCCCCCCCCTGAAGCTTTCTTT. Amino acids: CASSPSDALPPPEAFF.

This sequence joins TRBV11-3 and TRBJ2-7; 9 bases match TRBD1. The CDR3 length is 15 residues. The germline V gene encodes CDR1 SGHNT and CDR2 YENEEA. The J segment lost 7 bases and the V segment lost 5 bases, leaving 12 bases of the junction unmatched. The CDR3 protein is CASSLSGTGPGEQYF. The CDR3 DNA is TGTGCCAGCAGCCTCTCCGGGACAGGGCCGGGGGAGCAGTACTTC.

The chain couples TRBV5-8 to TRBJ1-4, with 10 bases matching TRBD1. Per the germline V gene, CDR1 is SGHTS and CDR2 is YDEGEE. The ends lost 4 bases at V and 7 bases at J; junction bases unmatched: 1. The CDR3 runs 13 residues. The CDR3 DNA follows: TGTGCCAGCAGCGACAGGGGGCCTGAAAAACTGTTTTTT. This sequence encodes CASSDRGPEKLFF.

This clone was seen just once. A read error may explain this, as a much larger clone is one base away. This chain joins TRBV12-3 or TRBV12-4 and TRBJ1-1; TRBD1 might be the D (5 bases). This CDR3 has 13 residues. V was shortened by 5 bases and J by 0 bases, with 7 bases between the two germline ends. CDR3 coding DNA: TGTGCCAGCAGTCTGACAGTGAACACTGAAGCTTTCTTT. Protein sequence: CASSLTVNTEAFF.